These 13 T cell receptor beta chains were sequenced from one sample in a study of cytomegalovirus exposure and HLA in healthy donors. Amplification used 60 Vbeta primers and 13 Jbeta primers. Assay: immunoSEQ multiplex PCR; the TCRdb copy retains only in-frame clones and omits some. The sample lists roughly 190,000 clones, roughly a tenth occurring once. Sequencing was carried out using PBMCs. Receptor source: a woman in her thirties in good health and CMV-seropositive.

The chain links TRBV6-1 to TRBJ1-5; D might be TRBD1 (5 bases). This CDR3 has 17 amino acids. V was trimmed by 2 bases and J by 6 bases, leaving 20 bases between them. Germline V gene lookup returns CDR1 MNHNS and CDR2 SASEGT. Written as DNA, the CDR3 is TGTGCCAGCAGTGAACTCCTCAGCGGGACGGTCGGTCAGCCCCAGCATTTT. Protein sequence: CASSELLSGTVGQPQHF.

This clone has just a few counts. The CDR3 nucleotides are TGTGCCAGAAGCACGGACAGGGTTCAAGAGACCCAGTACTTC. This encodes CARSTDRVQETQYF. The chain carries TRBV5-3 and TRBJ2-5; 8 bases are a match to TRBD1. TRBV5-3 counts as an open reading frame of uncertain function. This CDR3 is built from 14 residues. V trimming: 4 bases; J trimming: 2 bases; junction bases outside the gene matches: 4.

V usage is TRBV7-2 and J usage is TRBJ2-7; D is perhaps TRBD2 (5 bases). The germline V gene has CDR1 SGHTA and CDR2 FQGNSA. The CDR3 sequence is 13 residues long. The V and J ends lost 1 base and 3 bases respectively, with 7 bases between them. CDR3 nucleotide sequence: TGTGCCAGCAGCTTAGACGCGGGCTACGAGCAGTACTTC. Residues: CASSLDAGYEQYF.

This clone came up a few times. This sequence joins TRBV7-2 and TRBJ2-7; D gene unclear. The V and J ends lost 7 bases and 1 base respectively, with 14 bases between them. The CDR3 covers 14 residues. The V gene's germline CDR1 is SGHTA and CDR2 FQGNSA. The CDR3 region has the DNA TGTGCCAGCACCCACTTCACCGGGTCCTACGAGCAGTACTTC. Translated, it gives CASTHFTGSYEQYF.

Concerning this clone: In the same sample, other DNA sequences code for this CDR3. The chain uses TRBV6-5 and TRBJ1-2, with TRBD1 matching 7 bases. Germline CDR1 reads MNHEY; CDR2 reads SVGAGI. The CDR3 consists of 14 residues. Trimming took 4 bases from V and 7 from J; bases not matched to a gene: 9. CDR3 region: CASSSSGGYFGYTF. CDR3 in DNA: TGTGCCAGCAGTTCGTCAGGGGGTTACTTTGGCTACACCTTC.

This clone occurred a few times. Other nucleotide sequences in the sample specify the same CDR3. The genes are TRBV19 and TRBJ1-5; no clear D. From germline, CDR1 is LNHDA and CDR2 SQIVND (reference sequence). CDR3 length equals 16 residues. V lost 3 bases and J 0 bases, leaving 12 bases between the germline ends. CDR3 sequence (DNA): TGTGCCAGTAGTATGCCGGGAGCTTATAGCAATCAGCCCCAGCATTTT. Protein product: CASSMPGAYSNQPQHF.

This chain joins TRBV19 and TRBJ2-4; D unclear. The V gene lost 6 bases and the J gene lost 0 bases, with 12 bases spanning the gap. Germline CDR1 reads LNHDA; CDR2 reads SQIVND (reference sequence). CDR3 length: 15 amino acids. The chain's CDR3 is CASRGVPLAKNIQYF. The CDR3 bases are TGTGCCAGTAGAGGAGTTCCGCTAGCCAAAAACATTCAGTACTTC.

The J gene is TRBJ2-5, the V gene TRBV2; 8 nucleotides agree with TRBD1. The CDR3 contains 14 residues. Germline lookup yields CDR1 SNHLY and CDR2 FYNNEI. Trimming cost V 9 bases and J 4 bases; bases outside gene matches: 10. The CDR3 DNA reads TGTGCCAGTAGAGCCGACAGGGGCGCAGAGACCCAGTACTTC. Protein: CASRADRGAETQYF.

V and J are TRBV18 and TRBJ2-1; 9 positions agree with TRBD1. Germline CDR1 and CDR2: KGHSH and LQKENI. With 6 bases clipped from V and 2 bases from J, the junction kept 5 bases outside the gene matches. CDR3 length: 15 residues. The CDR3 coding sequence is TGTGCCAGCTCCCCGGGACAGGGAGCCTACAATGAGCAGTTCTTC. It is translated as CASSPGQGAYNEQFF.

This clone was recorded a few times. The gene calls are TRBV9 and TRBJ2-3; D is uncertain. This CDR3 is built from 13 residues. V gave up 3 bases and J gave up 6 bases, with 11 bases separating them. Germline V gene sequence: CDR1 SGDLS, CDR2 YYNGEE. The CDR3: CASSDRIVDTQYF. The CDR3 coding sequence is TGTGCCAGCAGCGATCGAATAGTGGATACGCAGTATTTT.

The J gene is TRBJ2-7, the V gene TRBV6-6, with D possibly TRBD1 on 6 matching bases. The CDR3 runs to 14 residues. V was pared by 5 bases and J by 1 base, with 12 bases between. The germline V gene encodes CDR1 MNHNY and CDR2 SVGAGI (reference sequence). CDR3 DNA: TGTGCCAGCAGTCTTCTGACAGGATCCTACGAGCAGTACTTC. This sequence encodes CASSLLTGSYEQYF.

This clone was observed a handful of times. The V call is TRBV27, the J call TRBJ1-1; no firm D call. The germline V and J ends were trimmed by 2 bases and 10 bases, with 14 bases remaining between them. CDR3 size: 13 residues. Germline loops: CDR1 MNHEY, CDR2 SMNVEV (reference sequence). This chain's CDR3 is CASSLRFGVRAFF. Written as DNA, the CDR3 is TGTGCCAGCAGTTTACGATTCGGGGTGAGAGCTTTCTTT.

This clone was seen more than once but under ten times. The chain recombines TRBV4-1 with TRBJ2-5, with D perhaps matching TRBD2 (5 bases). V was pared by 3 bases and J by 0 bases, with 17 bases between. This CDR3 region has 17 residues. Germline V lookup: CDR1 MGHRA, CDR2 YSYEKL. The DNA of the CDR3 is TGCGCCAGCAGCCATCCGTTTGGAGGACTCAACCAAGAGACCCAGTACTTC. As protein: CASSHPFGGLNQETQYF.